The entry below describes one T cell receptor (beta chain). This clonotype was recorded at least ten times. The target of this receptor is not known. Within one base of it there is no much larger clone, and no base qualities were kept. Libraries were made using multiplex PCR. Sequencing instrument: Illumina HiSeq 4000. CDR3 regions were amplified by Arm-PCR with iRepertoire HTBI primers to construct TCR beta libraries. Gel purification was performed on PCR products prior to sequencing. Per the authors' processing: Across samples, roughly 60 TRBV and 12 to 15 TRBJ segments were identified and used for gene usage analysis of CDR3 amino acid clonotypes. COPE and FqMerger were used to merge filtered high-quality paired reads into contigs. BLAST was used to align contigs to the IMGT TRBV, TRBD and TRBJ reference genes, and CDR3 was defined following IMGT. Any clonotype with a frequency above 0.1% was classified as a highly expanded clone. Shannon entropy was used to measure repertoire diversity, and the Gini coefficient was used to measure V-J evenness. A clonotype was considered public if more than one individual shared it. Through fastp at Q25 and MiXCR, TCRdb rebuilt clones from the public reads, retaining in-frame beta chains. Rows matching on CDR3 protein sequence are summarized as one entry with the most common DNA and genes. TCRdb, not the authors, supplied the V and J calls. Here the sample has some 440,000 distinct CDR3 sequences; around 21% occur a single time. The ten top clones hold 7% to 9.5% of the sample.

The time point label on this specimen signifies: persistent/refractory GD, antithyroid drugs over 5 years with positive TRAb. For both TCR sequencing and RNA sequencing, RNA was extracted from PBMCs in TRIzol. Graves' disease was diagnosed according to American Thyroid Association guidelines. Patients were recruited from an endocrinology department in Xi'an, China. Each patient gave around 9 milliliters of peripheral blood, collected in an EDTA anticoagulant tube. Ficoll Paque Plus density gradient separation was used to isolate PBMCs, and no further T cell sorting was done. An Agilent 2100 Bioanalyzer and agarose gel were used to check RNA quality, while a NanoDrop 2000 measured RNA concentration. Spanning cysteine to phenylalanine, the CDR3 consists of 14 amino acids. Only the CDR3 DNA is retained, 42 bases long and in frame from the first base. The junction shows trimming of 8 bases on V and 6 bases on J, and the gene matches do not reach 8 bases of it. The germline V gene gives CDR1 as SNHLY and CDR2 as FYNNEI.

The data stem from a study of regulatory T cells in long-lasting Graves disease (dated by TCRdb to about 2021). At the level of the whole study: Persistent Graves' disease meant more than 5 years of antithyroid drug treatment with TSH receptor autoantibodies that stayed positive. The study took place in China and was registered as a clinical trial. This study used TCR sequencing and RNA sequencing of peripheral blood to compare persistent Graves' disease patients against newly diagnosed Graves' disease patients. Persistent Graves' disease patients in the clinical cohort had taken antithyroid drugs for about 10.3 years on average. A total of roughly 35 samples underwent TCR sequencing: some 13 from persistent and about 20 from newly diagnosed Graves' disease patients.

Study-wide findings and limitations: Lower TCR Shannon entropy and fewer highly expanded clones were observed in persistent Graves' disease patients than in newly diagnosed patients, which suggested clonal expansion. A larger number of public clonotypes was shared among persistent patients (2,741) than among newly diagnosed patients (about 990). The authors noted that the small sample size was a limitation that may lower accuracy. Persistent disease showed preferential use of TRBV28, TRBJ1-2 and TRBJ2-5, whereas newly diagnosed disease favored TRBV20-1 and TRBJ2-1. Sequencing and analysis were restricted to the TCR beta chain. Only peripheral blood was studied, because thyroid tissue, the primary lesion, was inaccessible.

This sequence originates from a female donor with Graves disease. The sample here was peripheral blood mononuclear cells (PBMCs), taken when the disease was refractory, from a patient treated with antithyroid drugs. The chain is assembled from TRBV2 and TRBJ2-2, and 8 junction bases match TRBD2. The nucleotides are TGTGCCAGCGAACACCAGCGGGAGCCCGGGGAGCTGTTTTTT. It translates as CASEHQREPGELFF.